Listed below are T cell receptor beta chains from one sample, sequenced in a study of cytomegalovirus exposure and HLA in healthy donors. The table came from immunoSEQ multiplex PCR; TCRdb's copy has only in-frame clones and leaves some out. The table includes around 180,000 clones, more than 70% detected once. The sample was PBMCs. These receptors were collected from a boy aged 10-17 years in good health and CMV-seronegative. The CDR3 runs from the conserved cysteine through the conserved F or W. The D gene is left open where the match is weak. Some rows have no size entry. The others give once, few or many, or a class for an expanded clone.

TRBV30,-,TRBJ1-1,-,CAWIRQGRGTEAFF,TGTGCCTGGATTCGGCAGGGGAGAGGCACTGAAGCTTTCTTT
TRBV10-2,-,TRBJ1-2,-,CASSDQPGGYYGYTF,TGCGCCAGCAGTGATCAGCCTGGGGGGTACTATGGCTACACCTTC
TRBV30,few,TRBJ1-5,-,CAWSDLGALPQPQHF,TGTGCCTGGAGTGATTTGGGGGCGCTCCCGCAGCCCCAGCATTTT
TRBV6-6,-,TRBJ1-4,TRBD1,CASSYSQGAEKLFF,TGTGCCAGCAGTTACAGTCAGGGGGCCGAAAAACTGTTTTTT
TRBV5-1,-,TRBJ1-4,TRBD1,CASSLAPGGISEKLFF,TGCGCCAGCAGCTTGGCCCCAGGGGGCATTAGCGAAAAACTGTTTTTT
TRBV30,-,TRBJ1-3,-,CAWSVRFSGISGNTIYF,TGTGCCTGGAGTGTCCGTTTCAGCGGAATCTCTGGAAACACCATATATTTT
TRBV6-4,few,TRBJ2-1,TRBD2,CASSDSGDSYNEQFF,TGTGCCAGCAGTGATAGCGGGGATTCCTACAATGAGCAGTTCTTC
TRBV19,-,TRBJ2-2,-,CASSMGVVGTGELFF,TGTGCCAGTAGTATGGGAGTAGTAGGCACCGGGGAGCTGTTTTTT
TRBV5-1,few,TRBJ2-3,-,CASSLASWGVADTDTQYF,TGCGCCAGCAGCTTGGCCAGCTGGGGGGTGGCGGACACAGATACGCAGTATTTT
TRBV27,-,TRBJ1-1,TRBD1,CATPDRVETEAFF,TGTGCCACCCCGGACAGGGTTGAGACTGAAGCTTTCTTT
TRBV9,-,TRBJ1-1,-,CASSTPGNTEAFF,TGTGCCAGCAGCACCCCGGGGAACACTGAAGCTTTCTTT
TRBV9,-,TRBJ1-4,-,CASSLAATNEKLFF,TGTGCCAGCAGCCTAGCTGCAACTAATGAAAAACTGTTTTTT
TRBV12-5,-,TRBJ2-1,-,CASGFESGDEQFF,TGTGCTAGTGGTTTTGAGTCGGGTGATGAGCAGTTCTTC
TRBV30,-,TRBJ1-2,-,CAWNVRGLYGYTF,TGTGCCTGGAATGTCAGGGGACTATATGGCTACACCTTC
TRBV28,-,TRBJ2-5,TRBD2,CASSWRGGQETQYF,TGTGCCAGCAGTTGGCGGGGGGGACAAGAGACCCAGTACTTC
TRBV28,-,TRBJ1-5,TRBD1,CASRTGQGGVDSNQPQHF,TGTGCCAGCAGAACTGGACAGGGGGGGGTGGATAGCAATCAGCCCCAGCATTTT
TRBV6-6,-,TRBJ1-2,TRBD1,CASSPRDSYGYTF,TGTGCCAGCAGCCCCCGGGACAGCTATGGCTACACCTTC
TRBV6-1,-,TRBJ2-2,-,CASSVRGNTGELFF,TGTGCCAGCAGTGTTAGGGGTAACACCGGGGAGCTGTTTTTT
TRBV5-4,-,TRBJ2-5,TRBD2,CASSSEAGAQETQYF,TGTGCCAGCAGCTCAGAAGCGGGAGCGCAAGAGACCCAGTACTTC
TRBV19,-,TRBJ1-1,-,CASRAEAQNTEAFF,TGTGCCAGTAGGGCGGAGGCGCAGAACACTGAAGCTTTCTTT
TRBV5-4,-,TRBJ2-7,TRBD1,CASSSQGQSYEQYF,TGTGCCAGCAGCTCCCAGGGACAGTCCTACGAGCAGTACTTC
TRBV7-6,-,TRBJ2-7,-,CASSLVAGSNEQYF,TGTGCCAGCAGCTTAGTGGCAGGGTCGAACGAGCAGTACTTC
TRBV4-1,-,TRBJ1-4,TRBD1,CASSQEGFMGQSNEKLFF,TGCGCCAGCAGCCAAGAGGGGTTTATGGGACAGTCTAATGAAAAACTGTTTTTT
TRBV7-9,-,TRBJ2-1,-,CASSLGELEQFF,TGTGCCAGCAGTCTAGGAGAGCTTGAGCAGTTCTTC
TRBV28,-,TRBJ1-2,-,CASNSMGEKGYTF,TGTGCCAGCAATTCCATGGGAGAGAAGGGCTACACCTTC
TRBV7-9,-,TRBJ2-1,TRBD1,CASSRTGRDNEQFF,TGTGCCAGCAGCCGGACAGGTAGGGACAATGAGCAGTTCTTC
TRBV9,-,TRBJ1-3,TRBD1,CASSVSQGAVNTIYF,TGTGCCAGCAGCGTAAGTCAGGGGGCTGTCAACACCATATATTTT
TRBV5-4,-,TRBJ2-3,TRBD2,CASSPPGTSATDTQYF,TGTGCCAGCAGCCCCCCCGGGACTAGCGCAACAGATACGCAGTATTTT
TRBV28,-,TRBJ1-2,-,CAGGDGYTF,TGTGCCGGTGGAGATGGCTACACCTTC
TRBV30,once,TRBJ2-3,TRBD2,CAWSVGTSGRAGTQYF,TGTGCCTGGAGTGTAGGGACTAGCGGGAGGGCGGGGACGCAGTATTTT
TRBV25-1,-,TRBJ2-1,TRBD2,CASSGQLAGGGNEQFF,TGTGCCAGCAGTGGACAACTAGCGGGAGGGGGGAATGAGCAGTTCTTC
TRBV10-3,few,TRBJ1-1,-,CAISAGLMNTEAFF,TGTGCCATCAGTGCCGGACTTATGAACACTGAAGCTTTCTTT
TRBV9,once,TRBJ2-3,TRBD2,CASSVTSGSTDTQYF,TGTGCCAGCAGCGTAACTAGCGGGAGCACAGATACGCAGTATTTT
TRBV4-1,-,TRBJ2-1,-,CASSAGRFYNEQFF,TGCGCCAGCAGCGCGGGGAGATTCTACAATGAGCAGTTCTTC
TRBV6-5,-,TRBJ2-7,TRBD1,CASSRDRAYEQYF,TGTGCCAGCAGCCGGGACAGGGCCTACGAGCAGTACTTC
TRBV27,-,TRBJ2-3,TRBD2,CASNRSGRGGDTQYF,TGTGCCAGCAACCGTAGCGGGAGAGGTGGCGATACGCAGTATTTT
TRBV5-4,-,TRBJ2-5,-,CASSSATRQETQYF,TGTGCCAGCAGCTCGGCCACTAGACAAGAGACCCAGTACTTC
TRBV7-9,-,TRBJ2-7,-,CASSSRDQTYEQYF,TGTGCCAGCAGCTCCCGGGATCAAACCTACGAGCAGTACTTC
TRBV6-6,-,TRBJ1-1,TRBD1,CASSQTGGKGNTEAFF,TGTGCCAGCAGTCAAACAGGGGGGAAGGGGAACACTGAAGCTTTCTTT
TRBV6-5,-,TRBJ2-1,-,CASSYLGASSYNEQFF,TGTGCCAGCAGTTATTTAGGGGCCAGCTCCTACAATGAGCAGTTCTTC
TRBV14,few,TRBJ2-7,-,CASSQGQNNYEQYF,TGTGCCAGCAGCCAAGGACAAAACAACTACGAGCAGTACTTC
TRBV2,-,TRBJ2-7,TRBD1,CASSRDRVSSEQYF,TGTGCCAGCAGTCGGGACAGGGTTAGTTCCGAGCAGTACTTC
TRBV28,-,TRBJ1-1,-,CASSLYAGATNTEAFF,TGTGCCAGCAGTTTATACGCAGGGGCAACGAACACTGAAGCTTTCTTT